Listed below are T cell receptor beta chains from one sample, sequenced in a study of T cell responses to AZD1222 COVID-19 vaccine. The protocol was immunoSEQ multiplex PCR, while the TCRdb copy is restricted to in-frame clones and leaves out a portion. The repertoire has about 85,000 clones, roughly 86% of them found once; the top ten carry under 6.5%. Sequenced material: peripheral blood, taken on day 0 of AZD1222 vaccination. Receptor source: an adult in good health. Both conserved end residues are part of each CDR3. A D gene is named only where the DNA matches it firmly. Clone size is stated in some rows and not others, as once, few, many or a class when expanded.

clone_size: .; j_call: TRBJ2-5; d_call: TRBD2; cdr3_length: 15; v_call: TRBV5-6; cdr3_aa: CASSRGLAVEETQYF; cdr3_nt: TGTGCCAGCAGCCGGGGACTAGCGGTCGAAGAGACCCAGTACTTC
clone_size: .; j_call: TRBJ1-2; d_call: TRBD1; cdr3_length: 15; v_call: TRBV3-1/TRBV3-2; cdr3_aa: CASSPRDRPLYGYTF; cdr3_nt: TGTGCCAGCAGCCCCCGGGACAGACCCCTCTATGGCTACACCTTC
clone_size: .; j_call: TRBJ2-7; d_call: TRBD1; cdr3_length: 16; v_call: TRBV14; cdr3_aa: CASSQPNRGRQGEQYF; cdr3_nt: TGTGCCAGCAGCCAGCCAAACAGGGGACGTCAAGGCGAGCAGTACTTC
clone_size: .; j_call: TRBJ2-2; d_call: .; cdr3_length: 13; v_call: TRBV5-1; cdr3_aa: CASSPPRTGELFF; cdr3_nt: TGCGCCAGCAGCCCCCCAAGGACCGGGGAGCTGTTTTTT
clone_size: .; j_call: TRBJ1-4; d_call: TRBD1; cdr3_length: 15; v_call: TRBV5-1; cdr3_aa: CASTLQGVPNEKLFF; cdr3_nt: TGCGCCAGCACCTTACAGGGGGTGCCTAATGAAAAACTGTTTTTT
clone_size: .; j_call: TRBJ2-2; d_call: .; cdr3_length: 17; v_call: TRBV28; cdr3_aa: CASSFLLNHVNTGELFF; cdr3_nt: TGTGCCAGCAGTTTTCTTTTGAACCACGTGAACACCGGGGAGCTGTTTTTT
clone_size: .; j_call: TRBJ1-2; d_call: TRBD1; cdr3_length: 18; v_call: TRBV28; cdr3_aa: CASRLLGDLRDRTYGYTF; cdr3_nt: TGTGCCAGCAGACTACTGGGGGACCTCCGGGACAGGACTTATGGCTACACCTTC
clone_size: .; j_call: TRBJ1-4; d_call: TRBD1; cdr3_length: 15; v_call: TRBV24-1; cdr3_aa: CATSDAGQGNEKLFF; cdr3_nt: TGTGCCACCAGTGATGCCGGACAGGGAAATGAAAAACTGTTTTTT
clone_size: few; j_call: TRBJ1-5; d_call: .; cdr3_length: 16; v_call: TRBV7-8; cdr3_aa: CASSSQQGWVGQPQHF; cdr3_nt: TGTGCCAGCAGCTCCCAACAGGGATGGGTGGGTCAGCCCCAGCATTTT
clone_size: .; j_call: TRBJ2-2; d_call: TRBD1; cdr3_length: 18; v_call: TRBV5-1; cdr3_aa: CASRLETGGPFNTGELFF; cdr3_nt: TGCGCCAGCAGACTGGAGACAGGGGGCCCCTTTAACACCGGGGAGCTGTTTTTT
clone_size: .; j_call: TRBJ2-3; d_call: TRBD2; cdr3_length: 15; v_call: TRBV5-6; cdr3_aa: CASSGTSGSVDTQYF; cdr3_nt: TGTGCCAGCAGCGGGACTAGCGGGAGCGTAGATACGCAGTATTTT
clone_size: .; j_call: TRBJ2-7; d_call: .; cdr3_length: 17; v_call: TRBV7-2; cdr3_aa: CASSSRQARLAHREQYF; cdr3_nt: TGTGCCAGCAGCTCACGACAGGCACGGCTAGCACACCGTGAGCAGTACTTC
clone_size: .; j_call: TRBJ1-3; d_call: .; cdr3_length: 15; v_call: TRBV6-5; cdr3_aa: CASSPQRISGNTIYF; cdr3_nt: TGTGCCAGCAGTCCACAGAGAATTTCTGGAAACACCATATATTTT
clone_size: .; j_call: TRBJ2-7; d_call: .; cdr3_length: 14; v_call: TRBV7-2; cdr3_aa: CASSFGGKTYEQYF; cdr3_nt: TGTGCCAGCAGCTTTGGCGGAAAAACCTACGAGCAGTACTTC
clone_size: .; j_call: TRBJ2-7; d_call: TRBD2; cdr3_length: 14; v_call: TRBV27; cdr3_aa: CASSSPGLPYEQYF; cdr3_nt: TGTGCCAGCAGTTCCCCGGGACTACCCTACGAGCAGTACTTC
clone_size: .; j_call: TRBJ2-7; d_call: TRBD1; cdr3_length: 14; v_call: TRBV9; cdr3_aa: CASSVGDRGDEQYF; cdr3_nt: TGTGCCAGCAGCGTAGGGGACAGGGGAGACGAGCAGTACTTC
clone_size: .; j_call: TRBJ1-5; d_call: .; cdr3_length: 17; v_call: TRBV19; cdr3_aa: CASSIGRGVNSNQPQHF; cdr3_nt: TGTGCCAGTAGTATTGGCCGCGGGGTTAATAGCAATCAGCCCCAGCATTTT
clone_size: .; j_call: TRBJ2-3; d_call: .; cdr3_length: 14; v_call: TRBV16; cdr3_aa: CASSPYSSTDTQYF; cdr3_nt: TGTGCCAGCAGCCCCTATTCTAGCACAGATACGCAGTATTTT
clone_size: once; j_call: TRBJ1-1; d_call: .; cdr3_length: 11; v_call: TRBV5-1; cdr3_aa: CASSKRTEAFF; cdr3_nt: TGCGCCAGCAGCAAGCGAACTGAAGCTTTCTTT
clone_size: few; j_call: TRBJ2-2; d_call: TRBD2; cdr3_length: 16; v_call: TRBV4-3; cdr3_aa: CASSQERASGSGELFF; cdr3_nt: TGCGCCAGCAGCCAAGAACGGGCTAGCGGGAGCGGGGAGCTGTTTTTT
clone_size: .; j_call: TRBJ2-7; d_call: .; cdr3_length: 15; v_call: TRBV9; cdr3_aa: CASSVGAGTFYEQYF; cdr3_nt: TGTGCCAGCAGCGTAGGGGCGGGGACCTTCTACGAGCAGTACTTC
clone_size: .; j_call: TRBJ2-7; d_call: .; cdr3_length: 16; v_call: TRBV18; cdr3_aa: CASSPRREWVSYEQYF; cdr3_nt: TGTGCCAGCTCACCCAGGAGGGAGTGGGTTTCCTACGAGCAGTACTTC
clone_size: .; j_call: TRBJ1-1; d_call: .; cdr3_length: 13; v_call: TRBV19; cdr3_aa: CASSLGRSTEAFF; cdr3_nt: TGTGCCAGTAGCCTCGGCAGGAGCACTGAAGCTTTCTTT
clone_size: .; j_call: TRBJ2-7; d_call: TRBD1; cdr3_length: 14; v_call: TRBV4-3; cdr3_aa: CASSQGDRGYEQYF; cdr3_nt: TGCGCCAGCAGCCAAGGGGACAGGGGCTACGAGCAGTACTTC
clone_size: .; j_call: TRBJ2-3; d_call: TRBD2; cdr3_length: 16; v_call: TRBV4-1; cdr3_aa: CASSQGLAGVADTQYF; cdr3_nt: TGCGCCAGCAGCCAAGGACTAGCGGGAGTCGCAGATACGCAGTATTTT
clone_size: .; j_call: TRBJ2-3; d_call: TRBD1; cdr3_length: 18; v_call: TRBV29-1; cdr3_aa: CSVGAGQGAKYLADTQYF; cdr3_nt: TGCAGCGTTGGGGCGGGACAGGGGGCGAAATATCTGGCAGATACGCAGTATTTT
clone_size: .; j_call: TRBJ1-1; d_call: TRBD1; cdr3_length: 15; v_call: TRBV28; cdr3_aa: CASSGRQGRNTEAFF; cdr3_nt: TGTGCCAGCAGTGGAAGACAGGGAAGGAACACTGAAGCTTTCTTT
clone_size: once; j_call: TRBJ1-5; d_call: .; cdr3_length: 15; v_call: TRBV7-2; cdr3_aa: CASSLTSGSNQPQHF; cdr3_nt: TGTGCCAGCAGCTTAACGTCCGGTAGCAATCAGCCCCAGCATTTT
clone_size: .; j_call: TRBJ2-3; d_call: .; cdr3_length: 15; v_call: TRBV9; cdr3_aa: CATRPGDGCTDTQYF; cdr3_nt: TGTGCCACCCGACCTGGGGACGGCTGCACAGATACGCAGTATTTT
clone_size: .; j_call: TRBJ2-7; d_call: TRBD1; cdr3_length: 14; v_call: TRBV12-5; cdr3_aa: CASGFMQGAYEQYF; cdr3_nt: TGTGCTAGTGGTTTTATGCAGGGGGCCTACGAGCAGTACTTC
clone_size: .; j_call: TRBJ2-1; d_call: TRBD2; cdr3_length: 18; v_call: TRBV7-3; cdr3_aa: CASSLKPREGSSYNEQFF; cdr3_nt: TGTGCCAGCAGCTTAAAACCCCGGGAGGGTAGCTCCTACAATGAGCAGTTCTTC
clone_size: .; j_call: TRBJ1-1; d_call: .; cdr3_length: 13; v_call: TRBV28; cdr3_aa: CASTVTGYTEAFF; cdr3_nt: TGTGCCAGCACCGTAACAGGGTACACTGAAGCTTTCTTT
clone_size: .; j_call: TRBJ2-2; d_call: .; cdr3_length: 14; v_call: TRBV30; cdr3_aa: CAWSEVRVNGELFF; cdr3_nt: TGTGCCTGGAGTGAGGTCAGGGTGAACGGGGAGCTGTTTTTT
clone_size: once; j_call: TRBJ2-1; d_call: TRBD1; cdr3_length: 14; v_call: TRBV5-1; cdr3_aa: CASSTGQGYNEQFF; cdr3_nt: TGCGCCAGCAGCACCGGACAGGGATACAATGAGCAGTTCTTC
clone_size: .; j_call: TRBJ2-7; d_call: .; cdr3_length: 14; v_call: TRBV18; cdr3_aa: CASSRGDTSYEQYF; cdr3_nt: TGTGCCAGCTCGCGCGGGGACACCTCCTACGAGCAGTACTTC
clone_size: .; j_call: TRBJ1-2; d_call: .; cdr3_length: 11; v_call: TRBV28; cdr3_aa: CASSGVDGYTF; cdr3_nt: TGTGCCAGCAGTGGGGTCGATGGCTACACCTTC
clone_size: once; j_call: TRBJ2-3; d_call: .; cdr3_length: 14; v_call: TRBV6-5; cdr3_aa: CASSYGDVTDTQYF; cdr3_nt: TGTGCCAGCAGTTACGGAGACGTCACAGATACGCAGTATTTT
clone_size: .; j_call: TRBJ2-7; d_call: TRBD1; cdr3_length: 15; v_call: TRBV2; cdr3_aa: CASSEGQGFTYEQYF; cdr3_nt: TGTGCCAGCAGTGAAGGACAGGGGTTTACCTACGAGCAGTACTTC
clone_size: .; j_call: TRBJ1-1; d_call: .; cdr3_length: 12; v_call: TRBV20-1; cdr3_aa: CSASRRKTEAFF; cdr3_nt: TGCAGTGCTAGTCGCAGAAAGACTGAAGCTTTCTTT
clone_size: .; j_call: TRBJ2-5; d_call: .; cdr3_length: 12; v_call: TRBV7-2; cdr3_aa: CASSPTQETQYF; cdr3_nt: TGTGCCAGCAGCCCGACCCAAGAGACCCAGTACTTC
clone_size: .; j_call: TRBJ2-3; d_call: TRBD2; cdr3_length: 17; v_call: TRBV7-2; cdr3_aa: CASSETPLAGGTDTQYF; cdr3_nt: TGTGCCAGCAGCGAGACCCCCCTGGCGGGAGGAACAGATACGCAGTATTTT
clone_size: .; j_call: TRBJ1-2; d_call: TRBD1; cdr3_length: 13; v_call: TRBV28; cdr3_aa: CASTTGKGYGYTF; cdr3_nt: TGTGCCAGCACGACAGGGAAGGGGTATGGCTACACCTTC
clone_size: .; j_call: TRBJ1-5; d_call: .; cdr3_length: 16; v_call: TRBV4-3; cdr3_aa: CASSQDWPEGLQPQHF; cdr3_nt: TGCGCCAGCAGCCAAGACTGGCCGGAGGGGTTACAGCCCCAGCATTTT
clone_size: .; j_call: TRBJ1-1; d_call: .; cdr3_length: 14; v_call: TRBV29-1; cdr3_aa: CSVGPYTGYGEAFF; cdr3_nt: TGCAGCGTCGGGCCTTATACAGGGTACGGTGAAGCTTTCTTT
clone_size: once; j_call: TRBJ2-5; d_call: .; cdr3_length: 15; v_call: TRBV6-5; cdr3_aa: CASSYTSTGKETQYF; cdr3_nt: TGTGCCAGCAGTTACACCTCGACGGGTAAAGAGACCCAGTACTTC
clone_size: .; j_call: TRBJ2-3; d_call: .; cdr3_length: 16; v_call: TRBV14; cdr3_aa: CASSQDWAITTDTQYF; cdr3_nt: TGTGCCAGCAGCCAAGATTGGGCGATTACTACAGATACGCAGTATTTT
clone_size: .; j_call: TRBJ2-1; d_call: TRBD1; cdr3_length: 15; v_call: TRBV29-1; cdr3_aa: CSVERDRARGNEQFF; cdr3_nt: TGCAGCGTTGAGAGGGACAGGGCTCGGGGCAATGAGCAGTTCTTC
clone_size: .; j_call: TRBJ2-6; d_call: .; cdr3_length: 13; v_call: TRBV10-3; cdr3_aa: CAISEPGANVLTF; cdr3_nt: TGTGCCATCAGTGAGCCCGGGGCCAACGTCCTGACTTTC
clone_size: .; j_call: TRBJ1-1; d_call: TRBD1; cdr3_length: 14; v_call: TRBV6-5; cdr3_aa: CASSYGTGVTEAFF; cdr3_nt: TGTGCCAGCAGTTACGGGACAGGGGTCACTGAAGCTTTCTTT
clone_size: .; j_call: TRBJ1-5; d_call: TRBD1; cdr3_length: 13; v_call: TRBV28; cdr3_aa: CASRGQGDQPQHF; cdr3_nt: TGTGCCAGCAGAGGACAGGGCGATCAGCCCCAGCATTTT
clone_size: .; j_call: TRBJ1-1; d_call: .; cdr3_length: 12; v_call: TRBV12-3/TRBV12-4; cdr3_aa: CASSSGNTEAFF; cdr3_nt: TGTGCCAGCAGTTCGGGGAACACTGAAGCTTTCTTT
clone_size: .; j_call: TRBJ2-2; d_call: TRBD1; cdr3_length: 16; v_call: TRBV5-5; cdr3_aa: CASSVRDRVEAGELFF; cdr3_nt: TGTGCCAGCAGCGTACGGGACAGGGTGGAGGCCGGGGAGCTGTTTTTT
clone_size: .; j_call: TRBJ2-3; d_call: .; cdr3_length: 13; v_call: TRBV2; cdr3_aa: CASTSQGRDTQYF; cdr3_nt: TGTGCCAGCACCAGTCAAGGGAGGGATACGCAGTATTTT
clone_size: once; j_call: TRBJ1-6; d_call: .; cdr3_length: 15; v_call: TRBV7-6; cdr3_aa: CASSLLRSYNSPLHF; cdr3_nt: TGTGCCAGCAGCCTCCTGCGATCCTATAATTCACCCCTCCACTTT
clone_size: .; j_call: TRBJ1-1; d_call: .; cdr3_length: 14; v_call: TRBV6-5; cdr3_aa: CASSRPSGNTEAFF; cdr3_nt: TGTGCCAGCAGTCGACCATCTGGGAACACTGAAGCTTTCTTT
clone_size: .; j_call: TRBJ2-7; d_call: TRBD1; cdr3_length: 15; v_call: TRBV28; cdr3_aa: CASSLQGTVSYEQYF; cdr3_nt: TGTGCCAGCAGTCTACAAGGGACAGTATCCTACGAGCAGTACTTC
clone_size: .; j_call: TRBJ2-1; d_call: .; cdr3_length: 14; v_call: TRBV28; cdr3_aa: CASSLRDPWDEQFF; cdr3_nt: TGTGCCAGCAGTTTAAGGGACCCCTGGGATGAGCAGTTCTTC
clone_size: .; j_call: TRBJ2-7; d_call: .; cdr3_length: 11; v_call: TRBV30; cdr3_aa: CAWSVRGGQYF; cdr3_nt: TGTGCCTGGAGCGTCCGGGGTGGGCAGTACTTC